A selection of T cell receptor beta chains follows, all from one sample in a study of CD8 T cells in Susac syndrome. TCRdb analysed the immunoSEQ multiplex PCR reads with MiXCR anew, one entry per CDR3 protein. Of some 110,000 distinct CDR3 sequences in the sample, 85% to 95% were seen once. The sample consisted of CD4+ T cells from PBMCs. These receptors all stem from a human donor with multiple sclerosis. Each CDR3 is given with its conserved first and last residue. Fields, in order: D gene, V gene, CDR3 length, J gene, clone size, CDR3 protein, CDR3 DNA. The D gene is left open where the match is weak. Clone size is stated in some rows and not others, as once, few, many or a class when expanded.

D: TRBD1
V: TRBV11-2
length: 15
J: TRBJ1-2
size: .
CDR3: CASSLVAGGSYGYTF
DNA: TGTGCCAGCAGCTTAGTGGCAGGGGGGAGCTATGGCTACACCTTC

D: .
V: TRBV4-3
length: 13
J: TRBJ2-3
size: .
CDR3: CASSPGPKDTQYF
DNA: TGCGCCAGCAGCCCCGGGCCAAAAGATACGCAGTATTTT

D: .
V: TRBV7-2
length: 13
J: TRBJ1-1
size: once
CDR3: CASSLNGRVTAFF
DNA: TGTGCCAGCAGCTTAAATGGACGGGTGACGGCTTTCTTT

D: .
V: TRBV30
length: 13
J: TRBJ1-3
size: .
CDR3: CAWSVQEENTIYF
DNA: TGTGCCTGGAGTGTACAAGAGGAAAACACCATATATTTT

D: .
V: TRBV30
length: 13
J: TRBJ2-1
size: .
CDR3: CAWSVGGGGEQFF
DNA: TGTGCCTGGAGTGTGGGGGGGGGCGGTGAGCAGTTCTTC

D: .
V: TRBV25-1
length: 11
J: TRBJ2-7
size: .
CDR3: CASSGFREQYF
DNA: TGTGCCAGCAGTGGTTTCCGCGAGCAGTACTTC

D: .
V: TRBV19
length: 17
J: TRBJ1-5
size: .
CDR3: CASSIDRRQDSNQPQHF
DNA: TGTGCCAGTAGTATAGATCGCCGACAGGATAGCAATCAGCCCCAGCATTTT

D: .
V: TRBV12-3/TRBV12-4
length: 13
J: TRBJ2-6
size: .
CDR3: CASSTPGANVLTF
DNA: TGTGCCAGCAGCACCCCTGGGGCCAACGTCCTGACTTTC

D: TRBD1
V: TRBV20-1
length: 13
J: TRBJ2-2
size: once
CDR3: CSARDTGDGELFF
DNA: TGCAGTGCTAGAGATACAGGGGACGGGGAGCTGTTTTTT

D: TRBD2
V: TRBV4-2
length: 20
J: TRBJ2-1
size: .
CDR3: CASSQAVGLAGASSYNEQFF
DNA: TGTGCCAGCAGCCAAGCTGTTGGGCTAGCGGGGGCCTCCTCCTACAATGAGCAGTTCTTC

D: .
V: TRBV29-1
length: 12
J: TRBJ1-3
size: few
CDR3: CSVKSSGNTIYF
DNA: TGCAGCGTTAAGTCCTCTGGAAACACCATATATTTT

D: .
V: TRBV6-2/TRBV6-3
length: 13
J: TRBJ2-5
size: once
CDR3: CASSRVDRETQYF
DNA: TGTGCCAGCAGTCGGGTAGATCGGGAGACCCAGTACTTC

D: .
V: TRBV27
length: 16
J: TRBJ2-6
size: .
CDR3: CASSFGSSSGANVLTF
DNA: TGTGCCAGCAGTTTCGGCAGTAGCTCTGGGGCCAACGTCCTGACTTTC

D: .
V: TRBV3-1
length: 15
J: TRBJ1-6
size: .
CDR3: CASSQHEGYNSPLHF
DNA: TGTGCCAGCAGCCAACATGAGGGCTATAATTCACCCCTCCACTTT

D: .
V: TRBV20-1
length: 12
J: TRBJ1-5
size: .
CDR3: CSARQGDQPQHF
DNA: TGCAGTGCTAGACAGGGTGATCAGCCCCAGCATTTT

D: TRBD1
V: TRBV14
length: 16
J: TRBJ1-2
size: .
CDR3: CASSQDTGVVRDGYTF
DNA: TGTGCCAGCAGCCAAGATACAGGGGTGGTTCGGGATGGCTACACCTTC

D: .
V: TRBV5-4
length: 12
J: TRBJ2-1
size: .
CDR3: CASSHPGGEQFF
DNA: TGTGCCAGCAGCCATCCCGGGGGTGAGCAGTTCTTC

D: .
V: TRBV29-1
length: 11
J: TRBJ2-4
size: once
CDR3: CSIRQGNIQYF
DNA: TGCAGCATCCGTCAGGGGAACATTCAGTACTTC

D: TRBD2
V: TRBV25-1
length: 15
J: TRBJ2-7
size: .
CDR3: CASTEAGGPTYEQYF
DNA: TGTGCCAGCACCGAGGCGGGGGGACCTACCTACGAGCAGTACTTC

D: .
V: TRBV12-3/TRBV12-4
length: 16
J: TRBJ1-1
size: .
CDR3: CASSPLRRGAETEAFF
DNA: TGTGCCAGCAGTCCCTTGAGAAGGGGCGCCGAAACTGAAGCTTTCTTT

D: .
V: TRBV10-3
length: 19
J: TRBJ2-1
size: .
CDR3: CAISESRGSKRASYNEQFF
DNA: TGTGCCATCAGTGAGTCGAGGGGCTCCAAGCGGGCCTCCTACAATGAGCAGTTCTTC

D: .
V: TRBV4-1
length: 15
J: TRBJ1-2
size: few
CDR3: CASSFSRDTNYGYTF
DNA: TGCGCCAGCAGTTTTTCCCGGGACACTAACTATGGCTACACCTTC

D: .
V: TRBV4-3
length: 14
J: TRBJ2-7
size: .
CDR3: CASTRGLPSYEQYF
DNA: TGCGCCAGTACCCGGGGGCTACCCTCCTACGAGCAGTACTTC

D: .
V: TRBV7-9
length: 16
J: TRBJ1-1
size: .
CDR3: CASSWAAGRGLPEAFF
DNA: TGTGCCAGCAGCTGGGCCGCGGGGAGAGGTTTGCCTGAAGCTTTCTTT

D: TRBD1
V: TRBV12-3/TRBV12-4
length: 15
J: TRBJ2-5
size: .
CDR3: CASSGGQGGRETQYF
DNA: TGTGCCAGCAGTGGGGGACAGGGTGGGAGAGAGACCCAGTACTTC

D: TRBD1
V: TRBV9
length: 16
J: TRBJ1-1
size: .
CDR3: CASSADRGASNTEAFF
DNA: TGTGCCAGCAGCGCCGACAGGGGGGCGTCAAACACTGAAGCTTTCTTT

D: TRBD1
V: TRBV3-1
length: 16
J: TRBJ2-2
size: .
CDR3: CASSRLTGRTAGELFF
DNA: TGTGCCAGCAGCCGACTGACAGGGCGGACGGCCGGGGAGCTGTTTTTT

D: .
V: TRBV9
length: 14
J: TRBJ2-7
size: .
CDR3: CASSVAQDPYEQYF
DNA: TGTGCCAGCAGCGTAGCTCAGGATCCATACGAGCAGTACTTC

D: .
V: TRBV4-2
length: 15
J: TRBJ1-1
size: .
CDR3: CASSQDGQENTEAFF
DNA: TGTGCCAGCAGCCAAGATGGGCAGGAGAACACTGAAGCTTTCTTT

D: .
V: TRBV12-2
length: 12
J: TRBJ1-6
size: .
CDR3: CASRSRDSPLHF
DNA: TGTGCAAGTCGCTCGAGGGATTCACCCCTCCACTTT

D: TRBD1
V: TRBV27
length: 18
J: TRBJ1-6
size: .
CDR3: CASSPGWGQGGGNSPLHF
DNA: TGTGCCAGCAGTCCGGGCTGGGGACAGGGAGGGGGTAATTCACCCCTCCACTTT

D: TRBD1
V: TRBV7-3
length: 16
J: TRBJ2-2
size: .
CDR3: CASSLRDRQNTGELFF
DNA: TGTGCCAGCAGCTTAAGGGACAGACAGAACACCGGGGAGCTGTTTTTT

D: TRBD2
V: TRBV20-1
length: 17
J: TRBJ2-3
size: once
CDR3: CSASRGTSGGRTDTQYF
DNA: TGCAGTGCTAGCCGAGGGACTAGCGGGGGGCGGACAGATACGCAGTATTTT

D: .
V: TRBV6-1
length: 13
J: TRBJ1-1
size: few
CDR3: CASSVSKDGEAFF
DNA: TGTGCCAGCAGTGTCTCTAAGGACGGAGAAGCTTTCTTT

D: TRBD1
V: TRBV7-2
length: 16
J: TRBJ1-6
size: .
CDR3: CASSPKGQGYNSPLHF
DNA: TGTGCCAGCAGCCCAAAGGGACAGGGCTATAATTCACCCCTCCACTTT

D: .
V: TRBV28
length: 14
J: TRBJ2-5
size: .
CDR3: CASSLVGGRRTQYF
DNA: TGTGCCAGCAGTTTGGTGGGGGGTCGAAGGACCCAGTACTTC

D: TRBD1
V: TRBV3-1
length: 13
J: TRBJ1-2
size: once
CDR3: CASSSTGVYGYTF
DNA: TGTGCCAGCAGCTCTACAGGGGTCTATGGCTACACCTTC

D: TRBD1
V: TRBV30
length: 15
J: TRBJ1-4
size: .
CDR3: CAWSVQGRGNEKLFF
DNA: TGTGCCTGGAGTGTACAGGGGAGAGGTAATGAAAAACTGTTTTTT

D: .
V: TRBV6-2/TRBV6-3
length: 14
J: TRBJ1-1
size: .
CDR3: CASSYPLRNTEAFF
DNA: TGTGCCAGCAGTTACCCACTTCGGAACACTGAAGCTTTCTTT

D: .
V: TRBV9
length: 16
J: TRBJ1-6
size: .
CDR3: CASSVAGSSYNSPLHF
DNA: TGTGCCAGCAGCGTAGCCGGGAGCTCCTATAATTCACCCCTCCACTTT

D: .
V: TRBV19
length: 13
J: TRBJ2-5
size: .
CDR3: CASSINQQETQYF
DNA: TGTGCCAGTAGTATCAACCAGCAAGAGACCCAGTACTTC

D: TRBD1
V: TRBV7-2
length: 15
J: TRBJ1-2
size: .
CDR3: CASSPDRGPRYGYTF
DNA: TGTGCCAGCAGCCCCGACAGGGGCCCTCGTTATGGCTACACCTTC

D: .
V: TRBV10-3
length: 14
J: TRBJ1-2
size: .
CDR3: CAISDAAGLGGYTF
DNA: TGTGCCATCAGTGATGCGGCAGGTCTTGGTGGCTACACCTTC

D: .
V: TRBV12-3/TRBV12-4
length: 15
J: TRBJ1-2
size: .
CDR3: CASSLTRQSPYGYTF
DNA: TGTGCCAGCAGTTTAACAAGACAGTCGCCCTATGGCTACACCTTC

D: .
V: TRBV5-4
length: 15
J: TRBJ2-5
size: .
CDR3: CASSLGRDLRETQYF
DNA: TGTGCCAGCAGCTTGGGGCGGGACCTTCGGGAGACCCAGTACTTC

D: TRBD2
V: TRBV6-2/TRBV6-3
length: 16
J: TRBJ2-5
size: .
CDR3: CASSFGLARAQETQYF
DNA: TGTGCCAGCAGTTTCGGACTAGCGCGCGCCCAAGAGACCCAGTACTTC

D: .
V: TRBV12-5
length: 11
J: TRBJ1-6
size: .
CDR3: CASGFDHPLHF
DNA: TGTGCTAGTGGTTTTGATCATCCCCTCCACTTT

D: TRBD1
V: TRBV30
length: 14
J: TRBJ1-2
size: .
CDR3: CAWSVGQGADGYTF
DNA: TGTGCCTGGAGTGTAGGACAGGGGGCAGATGGCTACACCTTC